Each of the 22 T cell receptor beta chains below was sequenced from the same sample in a study of CD8 T cells in Susac syndrome. A quantity of about 0.5 to 1 ug RNA underwent reverse transcription using random hexamers. TCRdb re-called the immunoSEQ multiplex PCR reads with MiXCR, one entry per CDR3 protein. The data contain 95,000 to 150,000 distinct CDR3 sequences, about 95% of them singletons. Specimen: CD8+ T cells from PBMCs. These receptors were taken from a human donor with Susac syndrome.

This clonotype was observed a single time. J is TRBJ1-3 and V is TRBV29-1; no definite D call. The CDR3 length is 11 residues. CDR1 and CDR2 from the germline V gene are SQVTM and ANQGSEA. V was pared by 6 bases and J by 0 bases, with 3 bases between. The chain's CDR3 is CSVDSGNTIYF. As DNA, the CDR3 is TGCAGCGTAGACTCTGGAAACACCATATATTTT. The full variable domain, in which reference TRBV29-1 and TRBJ1-3 provide the parts outside the CDR3, is SAVISQKPSRDICQRGTSLTIQCQVDSQVTMMFWYRQQPGQSLTLIATANQGSEATYESGFVIDKFPISRPNLTFSTLTVSNMSPEDSSIYLCSVDSGNTIYFGEGSWLTVV.

The chain combines TRBV14 with TRBJ2-7, with 7 bases fitting TRBD2. The CDR3 totals 12 residues. Germline loops: CDR1 SGHDN, CDR2 FVKESK. With 4 bases clipped from V and 6 bases from J, the junction kept 3 bases outside the gene matches. CDR3 DNA: TGTGCCAGCAGCCGGGCGGGGGTCGAGCAGTACTTC. Protein sequence: CASSRAGVEQYF.

The rearrangement links TRBV19 to TRBJ2-5, with TRBD1 identical over 7 bases. The CDR3 has 15 residues. V dropped 2 bases and J dropped 4; count of bases not matched to a gene: 7. Germline CDR1 and CDR2: LNHDA and SQIVND (reference sequence). The chain's CDR3 is CASSIKTGSGETQYF. CDR3 bases: TGTGCCAGTAGTATAAAGACAGGGTCGGGAGAGACCCAGTACTTC.

The CDR3 loop reads CASSLVSDTQYF. Here the CDR3 DNA reads TGTGCCAGCAGCTTAGTTTCAGATACGCAGTATTTT. The genes are TRBV7-9 and TRBJ2-3; no reliable D call. The CDR3 runs 12 residues. Germline CDR1 is SEHNR and CDR2 is FQNEAQ (reference sequence). V lost 1 base and J lost 4, with 3 bases in between.

The chain has TRBV4-3 and TRBJ1-5; no reliable D call. Germline loops: CDR1 LGHNA, CDR2 YSLEER. The CDR3 is made up of 15 amino acids. Trimming took 1 base from V and 5 from J, leaving 12 bases between them. The CDR3 nucleotides are TGCGCCAGCAGCCAAGGCTTACTCGAGGATCAGCCCCAGCATTTT. Encoded protein: CASSQGLLEDQPQHF.

The chain combines TRBV12-3 or TRBV12-4 with TRBJ2-5; weak D call: TRBD1 (6 bases). Deletions cut 6 bases from V and 2 bases from J, with 13 bases between. The CDR3 has 14 residues. The CDR3 nucleotides read TGTGCCAGCAGCCAGGGGTTGGTGCAAGAGACCCAGTACTTC. This translates into CASSQGLVQETQYF.

The chain is built from TRBV2 and TRBJ1-1; D is possibly TRBD1 (6 bases). The CDR3 contains 11 residues. V was trimmed by 6 bases and J by 6 bases, leaving 8 bases between them. Germline-derived CDR1 and CDR2 are SNHLY and FYNNEI. This chain's CDR3 is CASRGAPEAFF. CDR3 coding DNA: TGTGCCAGCAGGGGGGCACCTGAAGCTTTCTTT.

The chain recombines TRBV27 with TRBJ2-2; TRBD2 agrees at 11 bases. V lost 3 bases, J lost 6 bases, and 3 bases stayed unmatched. The CDR3 spans 15 residues. In germline, CDR1 is MNHEY, CDR2 SMNVEV (reference sequence). CDR3 sequence reads: CASSFSGGAPGELFF. In DNA, the CDR3 is TGTGCCAGCAGTTTTAGCGGGGGGGCCCCCGGGGAGCTGTTTTTT.

This chain links TRBV20-1 with TRBJ2-3; D uncertain. The CDR3 runs to 13 residues. V lost 3 bases and J 6 bases, leaving 13 bases between the germline ends. Germline V gene sequence: CDR1 DFQATT, CDR2 SNEGSKA (reference sequence). CDR3 in DNA: TGCAGTGCTAGGGACCCCCCTGGGGATACGCAGTATTTT. It encodes CSARDPPGDTQYF.

The chain combines TRBV29-1 with TRBJ2-3, with D tentatively TRBD2 (5 bases). Looked up from germline, CDR1 is SQVTM and CDR2 is ANQGSEA. The length of the CDR3 is 15 residues. V lost 4 bases to trimming and J lost 0 bases, with 14 bases between them. CDR3 sequence: CSVVYLEDSTDTQYF. As DNA, the CDR3 is TGCAGCGTTGTATACCTGGAGGACAGCACAGATACGCAGTATTTT.

The chain links TRBV27 to TRBJ2-3, with 7 nucleotides matching TRBD1. The CDR3 loop spans 15 amino acids. The V gene's germline CDR1 is MNHEY and CDR2 SMNVEV (reference sequence). J gave up 1 base and V 5 bases, and 6 bases lay outside the gene matches. CDR3 sequence reads: CASSPGQVGTDTQYF. The CDR3 region has the DNA TGTGCCAGCAGTCCCGGACAGGTCGGCACAGATACGCAGTATTTT.

The chain employs TRBV9 and TRBJ1-1; D gene ambiguous. Trimming pared 3 bases from V and 5 bases from J, leaving 14 bases between. Germline V gives CDR1 SGDLS, CDR2 YYNGEE. The CDR3 length is 14 residues. CDR3 bases: TGTGCCAGCAGCGCCCTCGGAGGGAAGACTGAAGCTTTCTTT. Residues: CASSALGGKTEAFF.

V gene TRBV18 combines with J gene TRBJ2-3; 9 bases align to TRBD1. The CDR3 has 18 residues. Germline V gene sequence: CDR1 KGHSH, CDR2 LQKENI. J lost 5 bases, V lost 0 bases, and 12 bases had no gene match. The CDR3 nucleotides read TGTGCCAGCTCACCACCGGAGAGCCGGACAGGGGTACTAGATACGCAGTATTTT. Its protein is CASSPPESRTGVLDTQYF.

This clonotype was picked up one time. The V and J genes are TRBV27 and TRBJ1-6; TRBD1 aligns across 7 bases. The germline V gene encodes CDR1 MNHEY and CDR2 SMNVEV (reference sequence). The length of the CDR3 is 13 residues. The trim removed 10 bases at V and 10 bases at J, leaving 10 bases unmatched. CDR3 region: CANPRGQTSPLHF. The DNA of the CDR3 is TGTGCCAACCCTAGGGGACAGACCTCACCCCTCCACTTT.

The V and J genes are TRBV13 and TRBJ2-7; 7 bases match TRBD1. The CDR3 spans 15 residues. From germline, CDR1 is PRHDT and CDR2 FYEKMQ (reference sequence). V shed 4 bases and J 4 bases; nucleotides not matched to a gene: 10. The CDR3 nucleotides are TGTGCCAGCAGCTCCGGGCCGGGACAGATATACGAGCAGTACTTC. It translates to CASSSGPGQIYEQYF.

This clonotype is a singleton in its sample. V usage is TRBV12-3 or TRBV12-4 and J usage is TRBJ1-2; D is perhaps TRBD1 (6 bases). Trimming shortened V by 3 bases and J by 3 bases, and 11 bases separated the two germline ends. There are 14 residues in the CDR3. The CDR3, as DNA: TGTGCCAGCAGTTTTAGTGGGGGCTACTATGGCTACACCTTC. The encoded protein is CASSFSGGYYGYTF.

This chain links TRBV7-9 with TRBJ1-1; maybe TRBD1 (5 bases). Germline CDR1 reads SEHNR; CDR2 reads FQNEAQ (reference sequence). This CDR3 region has 12 residues. Between the trimmed V and J ends, which lost 5 bases and 7 bases, there was a span of 11 bases. The CDR3 DNA sequence: TGTGCCAGCAGCACCGGGGGGGATGAAGCTTTCTTT. Its translation: CASSTGGDEAFF.

The rearrangement uses TRBV27 and TRBJ1-2; D perhaps matches TRBD1 (6 bases). The CDR3 is made up of 14 amino acids. In germline, CDR1 is MNHEY, CDR2 SMNVEV (reference sequence). The ends were cut back, 5 bases at V and 1 base at J, with 11 bases in the middle. The CDR3 DNA sequence: TGTGCCAGCAGTGATCGACAGGTTAACTATGGCTACACCTTC. Translated, it gives CASSDRQVNYGYTF.

The genes are TRBV11-2 and TRBJ2-1, with no clear D. Germline CDR1 is SGHAT and CDR2 is FQNNGV. Trimming cost V 7 bases and J 10 bases, with 17 bases left between them. This CDR3 comprises 13 residues. The CDR3 spells CASTPEADNEQFF. DNA for the CDR3: TGTGCCAGCACCCCAGAGGCGGATAACGAGCAGTTCTTC.

The rearrangement uses TRBV4-1 and TRBJ1-2; TRBD1 agrees at 7 bases. The CDR3 is made up of 17 amino acids. Germline V gene sequence: CDR1 MGHRA, CDR2 YSYEKL. The trim removed 2 bases at V and 0 bases at J, leaving 9 bases unmatched. The CDR3 region has the DNA TGCGCCAGCAGCCAATTTGGGACAGCTGAGTCTAACTATGGCTACACCTTC. Residues: CASSQFGTAESNYGYTF.

This clonotype was observed once. CDR3 region: CASSIAHRNIQYF. The CDR3 DNA is TGTGCCAGTAGTATCGCTCACAGGAACATTCAGTACTTC. This chain links TRBV19 with TRBJ2-4; maybe TRBD1 (5 bases). This CDR3 contains 13 residues. Germline V gene sequence: CDR1 LNHDA, CDR2 SQIVND (reference sequence). V dropped 3 bases and J dropped 7 bases, with 10 bases sitting between them.

The chain uses TRBV19 and TRBJ1-6; 7 positions agree with TRBD1. CDR3 size: 16 residues. Losses at the gene ends were 1 base for V and 8 bases for J; bases not matched to a gene: 8. CDR1 is LNHDA, CDR2 SQIVND, per germline (reference sequence). The CDR3 reads CASSIAGQAYDSPLHF. As DNA, the CDR3 is TGTGCCAGTAGTATAGCCGGACAGGCCTACGATTCACCCCTCCACTTT.